This T cell receptor beta chain was captured in a study of blood T cells in healthy people across ages. Whenever a sample was processed, at least 6 million PBMCs were isolated. This CDR3 is built from 14 residues. After removal of 8 bases from V and 1 base from J, the junction contained 4 bases not matched to a gene. CDR1 SGHTA and CDR2 FQGNSA come from the germline V gene. Through a sample-barcoded 5' primer and a J-beta primer mix, a second PCR was run for roughly 6 to 12 cycles. TCRdb re-analysed the 5' RACE reads in MiXCR, keeping a single row per CDR3 protein. The profile shows over 950,000 distinct CDR3 sequences, about 51% of them singletons.

The sequenced sample was blood. The TCR sequence derives from a woman aged 55-69 years in good health. The chain has TRBV7-2 and TRBJ2-3, with 9 bases matching TRBD2. The CDR3 coding sequence is TGTGCCAGCTGTCCTAGCGGGGGCACAGATACGCAGTATTTT. It encodes CASCPSGGTDTQYF.